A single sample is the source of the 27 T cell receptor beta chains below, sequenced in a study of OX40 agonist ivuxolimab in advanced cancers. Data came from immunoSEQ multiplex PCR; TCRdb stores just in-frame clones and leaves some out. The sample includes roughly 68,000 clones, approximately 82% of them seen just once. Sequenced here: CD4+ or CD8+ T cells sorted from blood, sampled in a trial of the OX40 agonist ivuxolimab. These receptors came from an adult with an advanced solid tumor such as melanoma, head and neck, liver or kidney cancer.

The CDR3 bases are TGTGCCAGCAGCCAAGGGGGAACTAGCGGACACGAGCAGTACTTC. Amino acids: CASSQGGTSGHEQYF. The rearrangement joins TRBV9 to TRBJ2-7; 8 bases align to TRBD2. This CDR3 is built from 15 residues. Per the germline V gene, CDR1 is SGDLS and CDR2 is YYNGEE. J lost 5 bases, V lost 4 bases, and 11 bases had no gene match.

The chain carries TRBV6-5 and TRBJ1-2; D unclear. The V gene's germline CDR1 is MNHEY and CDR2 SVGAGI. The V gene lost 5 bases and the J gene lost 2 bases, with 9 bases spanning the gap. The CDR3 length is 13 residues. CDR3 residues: CASSPQVNYGYTF. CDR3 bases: TGTGCCAGCAGTCCCCAGGTCAACTATGGCTACACCTTC.

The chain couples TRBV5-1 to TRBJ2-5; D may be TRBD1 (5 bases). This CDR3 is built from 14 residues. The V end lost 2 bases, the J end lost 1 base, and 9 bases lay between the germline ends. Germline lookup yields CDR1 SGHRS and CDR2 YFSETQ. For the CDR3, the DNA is TGCGCCAGCAGCTTAGGACACGGCCAAGAGACCCAGTACTTC. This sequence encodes CASSLGHGQETQYF.

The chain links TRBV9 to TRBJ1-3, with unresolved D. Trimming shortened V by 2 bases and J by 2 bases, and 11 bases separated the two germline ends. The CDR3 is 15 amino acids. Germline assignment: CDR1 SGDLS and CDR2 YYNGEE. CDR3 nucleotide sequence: TGTGCCAGCAGCGTCGGAAGAAAGGCTGGAAACACCATATATTTT. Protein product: CASSVGRKAGNTIYF.

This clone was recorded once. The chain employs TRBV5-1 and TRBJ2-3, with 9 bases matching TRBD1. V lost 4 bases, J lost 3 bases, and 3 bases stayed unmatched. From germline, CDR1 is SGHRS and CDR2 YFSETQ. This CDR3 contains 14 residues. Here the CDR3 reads CASSMGQGTDTQYF. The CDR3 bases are TGCGCCAGCAGCATGGGACAGGGAACAGATACGCAGTATTTT.

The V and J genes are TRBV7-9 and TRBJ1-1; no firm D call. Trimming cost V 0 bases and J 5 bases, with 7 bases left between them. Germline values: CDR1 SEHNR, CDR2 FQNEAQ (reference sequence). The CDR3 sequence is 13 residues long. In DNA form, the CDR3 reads TGTGCCAGCAGCTTAGCCAGGAGGACTGAAGCTTTCTTT. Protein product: CASSLARRTEAFF.

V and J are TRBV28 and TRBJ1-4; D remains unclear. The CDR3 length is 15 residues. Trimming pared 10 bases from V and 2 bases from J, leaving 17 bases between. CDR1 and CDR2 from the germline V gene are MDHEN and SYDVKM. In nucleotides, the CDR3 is TGTGCCACCTCCAACGTCGCGGGGACTAATGAAAAACTGTTTTTT. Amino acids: CATSNVAGTNEKLFF.

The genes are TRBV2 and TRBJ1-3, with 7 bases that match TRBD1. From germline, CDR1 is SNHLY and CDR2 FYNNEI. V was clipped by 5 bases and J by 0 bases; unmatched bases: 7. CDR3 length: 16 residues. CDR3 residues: CASSNRQGGSGNTIYF. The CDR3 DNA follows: TGTGCCAGCAGTAACAGACAGGGCGGCTCTGGAAACACCATATATTTT.

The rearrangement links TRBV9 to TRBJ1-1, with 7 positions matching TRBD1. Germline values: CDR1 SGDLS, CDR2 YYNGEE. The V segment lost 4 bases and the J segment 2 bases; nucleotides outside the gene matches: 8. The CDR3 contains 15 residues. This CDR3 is CASSPRDSRNTEAFF. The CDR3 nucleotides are TGTGCCAGCAGCCCCCGGGACAGCAGAAACACTGAAGCTTTCTTT.

The DNA for the CDR3 is TGCGCCAGCCGTCAGCCCAGCTCCTACGAGCAGTACTTC. This sequence encodes CASRQPSSYEQYF. The rearrangement joins TRBV5-1 to TRBJ2-7; D gene uncertain. Trimming took 7 bases from V and 0 from J, leaving 11 bases between them. Germline CDR1 and CDR2: SGHRS and YFSETQ. There are 13 residues in the CDR3.

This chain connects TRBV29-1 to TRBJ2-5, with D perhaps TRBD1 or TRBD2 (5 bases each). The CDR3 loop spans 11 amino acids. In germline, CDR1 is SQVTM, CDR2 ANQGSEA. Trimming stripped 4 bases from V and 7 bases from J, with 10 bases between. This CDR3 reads CSVGDGGTQYF. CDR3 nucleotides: TGCAGCGTTGGGGACGGTGGGACCCAGTACTTC.

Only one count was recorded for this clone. The CDR3 bases are TGTGCCAGCAGCTTAGTCCCGTTTGGTGGGCAGGGTGGCTACGAGCAGTACTTC. This codes for CASSLVPFGGQGGYEQYF. The chain couples TRBV7-6 to TRBJ2-7, with D perhaps TRBD1 (5 bases). CDR1 SGHVS and CDR2 FNYEAQ come from the germline V gene. V was trimmed by 1 base and J by 3 bases, leaving 22 bases between them. This CDR3 is 18 amino acids long.

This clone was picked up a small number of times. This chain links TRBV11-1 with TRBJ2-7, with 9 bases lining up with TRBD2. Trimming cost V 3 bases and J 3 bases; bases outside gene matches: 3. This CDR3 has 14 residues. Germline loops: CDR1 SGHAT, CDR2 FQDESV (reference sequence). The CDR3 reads CASSLTSGLYEQYF. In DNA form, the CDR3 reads TGTGCCAGCAGCTTGACTAGCGGACTCTACGAGCAGTACTTC. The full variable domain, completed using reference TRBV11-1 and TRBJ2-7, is EAEVAQSPRYKITEKSQAVAFWCDPISGHATLYWYRQILGQGPELLVQFQDESVVDDSQLPKDRFSAERLKGVDSTLKIQPAELGDSAMYLCASSLTSGLYEQYFGPGTRLTVT.

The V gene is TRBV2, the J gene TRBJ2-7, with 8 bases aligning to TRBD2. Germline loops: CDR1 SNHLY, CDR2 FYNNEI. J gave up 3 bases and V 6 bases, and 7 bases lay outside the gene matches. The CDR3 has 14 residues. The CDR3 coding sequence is TGTGCCAGCAGAACGGGACTAGGGGGCTACGAGCAGTACTTC. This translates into CASRTGLGGYEQYF.

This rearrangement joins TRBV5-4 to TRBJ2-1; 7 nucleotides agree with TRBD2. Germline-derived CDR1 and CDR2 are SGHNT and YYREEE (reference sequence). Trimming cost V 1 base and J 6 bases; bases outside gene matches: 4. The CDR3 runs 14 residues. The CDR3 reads CASSLTGRINEQFF. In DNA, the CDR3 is TGTGCCAGCAGCTTGACCGGGAGGATCAATGAGCAGTTCTTC. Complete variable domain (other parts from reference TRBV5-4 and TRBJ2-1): ETGVTQSPTHLIKTRGQQVTLRCSSQSGHNTVSWYQQALGQGPQFIFQYYREEENGRGNFPPRFSGLQFPNYSSELNVNALELDDSALYLCASSLTGRINEQFFGPGTRLTVL.

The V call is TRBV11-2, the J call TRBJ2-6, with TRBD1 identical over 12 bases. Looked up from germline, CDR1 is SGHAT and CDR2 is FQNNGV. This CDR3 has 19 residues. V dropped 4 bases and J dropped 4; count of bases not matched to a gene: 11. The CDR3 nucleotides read TGTGCCAGCAGCTCACCGACCGGGACAGGGGGCTTGGGGGCCAACGTCCTGACTTTC. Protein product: CASSSPTGTGGLGANVLTF.

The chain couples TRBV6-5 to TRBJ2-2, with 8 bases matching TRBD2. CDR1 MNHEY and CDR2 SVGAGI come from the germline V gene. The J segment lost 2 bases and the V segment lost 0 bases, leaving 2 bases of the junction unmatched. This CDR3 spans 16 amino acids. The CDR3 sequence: CASSYSSGANTGELFF. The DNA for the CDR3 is TGTGCCAGCAGTTACTCTAGCGGGGCTAACACCGGGGAGCTGTTTTTT.

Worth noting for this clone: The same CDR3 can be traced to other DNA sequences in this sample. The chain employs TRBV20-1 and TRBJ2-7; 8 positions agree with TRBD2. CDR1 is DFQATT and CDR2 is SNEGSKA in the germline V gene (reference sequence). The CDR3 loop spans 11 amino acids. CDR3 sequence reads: CSGGGGYEQYF. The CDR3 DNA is TGCTCGGGGGGGGGAGGATACGAGCAGTACTTC.

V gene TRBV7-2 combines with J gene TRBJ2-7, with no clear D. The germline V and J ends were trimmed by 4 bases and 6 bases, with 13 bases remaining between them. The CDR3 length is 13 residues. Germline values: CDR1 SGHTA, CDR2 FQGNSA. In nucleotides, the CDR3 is TGTGCCAGCAGCTCCCCGCTTCGAGGCGAGCAGTACTTC. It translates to CASSSPLRGEQYF.

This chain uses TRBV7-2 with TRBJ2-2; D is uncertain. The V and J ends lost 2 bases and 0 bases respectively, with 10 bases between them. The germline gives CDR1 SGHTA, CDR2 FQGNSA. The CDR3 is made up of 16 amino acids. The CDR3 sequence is CASSLRWQTNTGELFF. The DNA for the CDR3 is TGTGCCAGCAGCTTACGGTGGCAGACGAACACCGGGGAGCTGTTTTTT.

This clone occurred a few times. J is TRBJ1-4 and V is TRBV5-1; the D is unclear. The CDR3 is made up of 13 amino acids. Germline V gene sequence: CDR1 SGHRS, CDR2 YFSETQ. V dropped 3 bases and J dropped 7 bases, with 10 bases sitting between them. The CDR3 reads CASSSSEVEKLFF. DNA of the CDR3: TGCGCCAGCAGCTCTTCAGAGGTTGAAAAACTGTTTTTT.

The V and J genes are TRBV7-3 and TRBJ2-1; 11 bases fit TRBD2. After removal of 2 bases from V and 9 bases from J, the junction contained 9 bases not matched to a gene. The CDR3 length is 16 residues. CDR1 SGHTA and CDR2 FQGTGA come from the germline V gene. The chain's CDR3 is CASSLLGLAGGGEQFF. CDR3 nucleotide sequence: TGTGCCAGCAGCTTATTGGGTCTAGCGGGAGGTGGTGAGCAGTTCTTC. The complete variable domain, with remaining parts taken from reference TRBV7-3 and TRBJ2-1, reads GAGVSQTPSNKVTEKGKYVELRCDPISGHTALYWYRQSLGQGPEFLIYFQGTGAADDSGLPNDRFFAVRPEGSVSTLKIQRTERGDSAVYLCASSLLGLAGGGEQFFGPGTRLTVL.

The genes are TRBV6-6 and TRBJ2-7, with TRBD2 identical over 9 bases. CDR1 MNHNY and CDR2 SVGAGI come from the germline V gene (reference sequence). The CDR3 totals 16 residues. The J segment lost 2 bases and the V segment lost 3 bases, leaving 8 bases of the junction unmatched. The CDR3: CASSYSRLAATYEQYF. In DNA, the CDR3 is TGTGCCAGCAGTTATTCCCGACTAGCGGCTACCTACGAGCAGTACTTC.

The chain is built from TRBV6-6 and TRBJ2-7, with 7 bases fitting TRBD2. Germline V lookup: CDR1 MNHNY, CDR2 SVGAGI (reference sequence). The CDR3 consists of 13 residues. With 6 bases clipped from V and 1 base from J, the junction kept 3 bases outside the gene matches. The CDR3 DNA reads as TGTGCCAGCAGCCAGGGACTATCCTACGAGCAGTACTTC. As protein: CASSQGLSYEQYF.

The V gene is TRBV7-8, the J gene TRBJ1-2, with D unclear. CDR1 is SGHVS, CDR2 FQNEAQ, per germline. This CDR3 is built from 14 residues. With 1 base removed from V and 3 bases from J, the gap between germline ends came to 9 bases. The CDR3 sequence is CASSLEVGDYGYTF. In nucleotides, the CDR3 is TGTGCCAGCAGCTTAGAAGTCGGAGACTATGGCTACACCTTC.

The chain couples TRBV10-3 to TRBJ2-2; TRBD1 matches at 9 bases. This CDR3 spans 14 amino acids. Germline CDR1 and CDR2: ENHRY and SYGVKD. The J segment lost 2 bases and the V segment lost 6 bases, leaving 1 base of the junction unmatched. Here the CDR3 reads CAIRQGANTGELFF. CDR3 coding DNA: TGTGCCATCAGACAGGGGGCAAACACCGGGGAGCTGTTTTTT.

This CDR3 reads CASSRQGLETQYF. The CDR3 DNA is TGTGCCAGCAGTCGGCAGGGTCTGGAGACCCAGTACTTC. The chain combines TRBV6-5 with TRBJ2-5, with D possibly TRBD1 on 5 matching bases. The CDR3 length is 13 residues. Germline CDR1 MNHEY, CDR2 SVGAGI. With 5 bases removed from V and 5 bases from J, the gap between germline ends came to 12 bases.